Below, 29 T cell receptor beta chains from the same sample are listed, as sequenced in a study of OX40 agonist ivuxolimab in advanced cancers. The method was immunoSEQ multiplex PCR; TCRdb's version includes in-frame clones alone and lacks a portion of them. This table has about 95,000 clones, around nine tenths appearing once. The sequenced sample was CD4+ or CD8+ T cells sorted from blood, obtained in a trial of the OX40 agonist ivuxolimab. These receptor sequences come from an adult with an advanced solid tumor such as melanoma, head and neck, liver or kidney cancer.

The CDR3 reads CASSEGAKNIQYF. DNA for the CDR3: TGTGCCAGCAGTGAGGGAGCAAAAAACATTCAGTACTTC. The chain links TRBV2 to TRBJ2-4, with a tentative D call TRBD2 (5 bases). This CDR3 region has 13 residues. CDR1 SNHLY and CDR2 FYNNEI come from the germline V gene. V lost 3 bases and J lost 4, with 7 bases in between.

The gene calls are TRBV9 and TRBJ2-2; tentatively, D is TRBD1 or TRBD2 (6 bases each). V was cut by 3 bases and J by 5 bases, with 17 bases left in between. Germline V gene data show CDR1 as SGDLS and CDR2 as YYNGEE. This CDR3 region has 16 residues. The CDR3 sequence is CASSETPGAQTGELFF. The CDR3 coding sequence is TGTGCCAGCAGCGAGACCCCGGGGGCGCAAACCGGGGAGCTGTTTTTT. The entire variable domain, with the rest obtained from reference TRBV9 and TRBJ2-2, is as follows: DSGVTQTPKHLITATGQRVTLRCSPRSGDLSVYWYQQSLDQGLQFLIQYYNGEERAKGNILERFSAQQFPDLHSELNLSSLELGDSALYFCASSETPGAQTGELFFGEGSRLTVL.

This sequence joins TRBV11-1 and TRBJ2-2; D ambiguous. V shed 6 bases and J shed 4 bases, with 12 bases lying between them. Germline V gene data show CDR1 as SGHAT and CDR2 as FQDESV (reference sequence). The CDR3 is 14 amino acids. The CDR3 loop is CASRKGLITGELFF. The CDR3 nucleotides read TGTGCCAGCAGAAAAGGGCTGATCACCGGGGAGCTGTTTTTT.

This sequence joins TRBV6-5 and TRBJ1-2; D ambiguous. Looked up from germline, CDR1 is MNHEY and CDR2 is SVGAGI. The CDR3 totals 12 residues. The germline V and J ends were trimmed by 5 bases and 1 base, with 5 bases remaining between them. This chain's CDR3 is CASSTYNYGYTF. The CDR3 DNA reads as TGTGCCAGCAGTACATATAACTATGGCTACACCTTC.

This chain joins TRBV2 and TRBJ2-7; possible D gene TRBD2, 7 bases. The CDR3 sequence is 13 residues long. Germline V gives CDR1 SNHLY, CDR2 FYNNEI. Trimming left V 9 bases short and J 7 bases short, with 19 bases between. The DNA for the CDR3 is TGTGCCAGGAGGGGAGGGAATCAGGGGGAGCAGTACTTC. Encoded protein: CARRGGNQGEQYF.

This chain connects TRBV29-1 to TRBJ2-2; TRBD1 aligns across 10 bases. The ends lost 6 bases at V and 5 bases at J; junction bases unmatched: 6. There are 14 residues in the CDR3. CDR1 and CDR2 (germline): SQVTM, ANQGSEA. The CDR3 nucleotides read TGCAGCGTCAGACAGGGGGCGCCTACCGGGGAGCTGTTTTTT. Translating it yields CSVRQGAPTGELFF.

This chain uses TRBV14 with TRBJ2-5, with 9 bases aligning to TRBD2. The CDR3 sequence is 15 residues long. V lost 2 bases and J lost 4; bases outside the gene matches: 5. Germline lookup yields CDR1 SGHDN and CDR2 FVKESK. CDR3 sequence: CASSQIAGVVETQYF. In nucleotides, the CDR3 is TGTGCCAGCAGCCAAATAGCGGGAGTGGTAGAGACCCAGTACTTC. The whole variable domain, remainder taken from reference TRBV14 and TRBJ2-5, is EAGVTQFPSHSVIEKGQTVTLRCDPISGHDNLYWYRRVMGKEIKFLLHFVKESKQDESGMPNNRFLAERTGGTYSTLKVQPAELEDSGVYFCASSQIAGVVETQYFGPGTRLLVL.

V is TRBV5-1 and J is TRBJ2-7; 8 bases match TRBD1. CDR3 length: 14 amino acids. Looked up from germline, CDR1 is SGHRS and CDR2 is YFSETQ. V lost 4 bases, J lost 4 bases, and 7 bases stayed unmatched. The CDR3 coding sequence is TGCGCCAGCAGCGGACAGGGCGTTCATTACGAGCAGTACTTC. Its translation: CASSGQGVHYEQYF.

The chain uses TRBV2 and TRBJ2-1; 7 bases align to TRBD2. This CDR3 contains 13 residues. Germline V gives CDR1 SNHLY, CDR2 FYNNEI. J lost 10 bases, V lost 8 bases, and 11 bases had no gene match. CDR3 nucleotide sequence: TGTGCCAGCGGTGGACTAGAAGTGAGCGAGCAGTTCTTC. As protein: CASGGLEVSEQFF.

The CDR3 sequence: CASSPGIELNEQFF. As DNA, the CDR3 is TGTGCCAGCTCACCAGGCATAGAACTCAATGAGCAGTTCTTC. V is TRBV18 and J is TRBJ2-1; D is unclear. Looked up from germline, CDR1 is KGHSH and CDR2 is LQKENI. V gave up 2 bases and J gave up 6 bases, with 11 bases separating them. The CDR3 has 14 amino acids.

The chain recombines TRBV27 with TRBJ2-6, with a possible D match to TRBD2 (6 bases). Germline loops: CDR1 MNHEY, CDR2 SMNVEV (reference sequence). V dropped 6 bases and J dropped 2 bases, with 11 bases sitting between them. CDR3 length equals 15 residues. The CDR3 DNA reads as TGTGCCAGCAGCCGACCGGGGGCTGGGGCCAACGTCCTGACTTTC. This gives the protein CASSRPGAGANVLTF.

V is TRBV9 and J is TRBJ2-1; the D gene is possibly TRBD2 (6 bases). The CDR3 has 19 amino acids. Trimming removed 2 bases from V and 1 base from J, with 22 bases in between. Germline V CDR1 and CDR2: SGDLS, YYNGEE. CDR3 protein: CASSVLANVLAGSYNEQFF. CDR3 DNA: TGTGCCAGCAGCGTGCTAGCCAACGTACTAGCAGGTTCCTACAATGAGCAGTTCTTC.

The chain uses TRBV5-4 and TRBJ2-7; TRBD2 matches at 15 bases. This CDR3 comprises 16 residues. With V trimmed by 4 bases and J by 1 base, 3 bases remained unmatched. Germline loops: CDR1 SGHNT, CDR2 YYREEE (reference sequence). The CDR3: CASSPGLAGGSYEQYF. The CDR3 coding sequence is TGTGCCAGCAGCCCGGGACTAGCGGGAGGTTCCTACGAGCAGTACTTC.

The chain links TRBV6-6 to TRBJ1-1, with TRBD1 as a possible D gene (5 bases). The V and J ends lost 6 bases and 3 bases respectively, with 14 bases between them. Germline CDR1 and CDR2: MNHNY and SVGAGI (reference sequence). The CDR3 runs to 14 residues. This chain's CDR3 is CASRLWGVDTEAFF. The CDR3 DNA is TGTGCCAGCAGACTCTGGGGGGTCGACACTGAAGCTTTCTTT.

The chain employs TRBV6-5 and TRBJ2-2; D is uncertain. V shed 2 bases and J shed 5 bases, with 9 bases lying between them. CDR3 length equals 14 residues. The germline V gene has CDR1 MNHEY and CDR2 SVGAGI. The CDR3 DNA follows: TGTGCCAGCAGTTACGGGCTAATTACCGGGGAGCTGTTTTTT. Protein: CASSYGLITGELFF.

The rearrangement links TRBV19 to TRBJ2-1; the D call may be TRBD1 or TRBD2 (5 bases each). CDR1 and CDR2 (germline): LNHDA, SQIVND (reference sequence). V lost 4 bases and J lost 10, with 17 bases in between. This CDR3 spans 14 amino acids. The CDR3 nucleotides read TGTGCCAGTAGTACCTCCGGGACGGCTGCCGAGCAGTTCTTC. This encodes CASSTSGTAAEQFF. The full variable domain, in which reference TRBV19 and TRBJ2-1 provide the parts outside the CDR3, is DGGITQSPKYLFRKEGQNVTLSCEQNLNHDAMYWYRQDPGQGLRLIYYSQIVNDFQKGDIAEGYSVSREKKESFPLTVTSAQKNPTAFYLCASSTSGTAAEQFFGPGTRLTVL.

This sequence joins TRBV5-1 and TRBJ1-2; D may be TRBD1 (6 bases). This CDR3 has 15 amino acids. Germline loops: CDR1 SGHRS, CDR2 YFSETQ. Trimming removed 3 bases from V and 4 bases from J, with 16 bases in between. The chain's CDR3 is CASSSGGSPGYGYTF. DNA of the CDR3: TGCGCCAGCAGCTCCGGGGGCAGCCCCGGCTATGGCTACACCTTC.

This chain connects TRBV5-5 to TRBJ2-7; 12 bases are shared with TRBD1. The length of the CDR3 is 14 residues. J gave up 6 bases and V 2 bases, and 3 bases lay outside the gene matches. Germline lookup yields CDR1 SGHKS and CDR2 YYEKEE (reference sequence). In DNA form, the CDR3 reads TGTGCCAGCAGCTTCGGGACAGGGGGCACCGAGCAGTACTTC. It is translated as CASSFGTGGTEQYF.

The V gene is TRBV18, the J gene TRBJ2-3; D is undetermined. Trimming left V 4 bases short and J 4 bases short, with 9 bases between. The CDR3 runs 13 residues. CDR1 and CDR2 from the germline V gene are KGHSH and LQKENI. The CDR3 sequence is CASSQGASDTQYF. The CDR3 region has the DNA TGTGCCAGCTCACAGGGTGCATCAGATACGCAGTATTTT.

The chain combines TRBV6-1 with TRBJ2-7; no clear D gene. Per germline, CDR1 MNHNS and CDR2 SASEGT. CDR3 length: 11 amino acids. V gave up 8 bases and J gave up 3 bases, with 8 bases separating them. CDR3 residues: CASEALYEQYF. CDR3 bases: TGTGCCAGCGAAGCCCTCTACGAGCAGTACTTC.

V is TRBV28 and J is TRBJ1-1; maybe TRBD1 (5 bases). The germline V and J ends were trimmed by 1 base and 4 bases, with 10 bases remaining between them. In germline, CDR1 is MDHEN, CDR2 SYDVKM. The CDR3 is made up of 14 amino acids. CDR3 residues: CASSLYGGGTEAFF. The CDR3 nucleotides read TGTGCCAGCAGTTTATACGGGGGGGGCACTGAAGCTTTCTTT. Looking up the rest from reference TRBV28 and TRBJ1-1 gives the full variable domain: DVKVTQSSRYLVKRTGEKVFLECVQDMDHENMFWYRQDPGLGLRLIYFSYDVKMKEKGDIPEGYSVSREKKERFSLILESASTNQTSMYLCASSLYGGGTEAFFGQGTRLTVV.

This clone has a single count. The chain links TRBV7-9 to TRBJ2-3; no definite D call. Trimming took 2 bases from V and 3 from J, leaving 0 bases between them. The length of the CDR3 is 11 residues. Germline lookup yields CDR1 SEHNR and CDR2 FQNEAQ (reference sequence). CDR3 amino acids: CASSLTDTQYF. In DNA, the CDR3 is TGTGCCAGCAGCTTAACAGATACGCAGTATTTT.

The count of this clone is one. The chain is built from TRBV5-1 and TRBJ1-3, with unresolved D. This CDR3 is 15 amino acids long. V was pared by 0 bases and J by 1 base, with 8 bases between. The germline gives CDR1 SGHRS, CDR2 YFSETQ. In nucleotides, the CDR3 is TGCGCCAGCAGCTTGGAGGCAGTGTCTGGAAACACCATATATTTT. It translates to CASSLEAVSGNTIYF. Combining the CDR3 with reference TRBV5-1 and TRBJ1-3 gives the whole variable domain KAGVTQTPRYLIKTRGQQVTLSCSPISGHRSVSWYQQTPGQGLQFLFEYFSETQRNKGNFPGRFSGRQFSNSRSEMNVSTLELGDSALYLCASSLEAVSGNTIYFGEGSWLTVV.

This sequence joins TRBV9 and TRBJ2-3; 11 nucleotides align to TRBD2. Unmatched junction bases numbered 8, after V lost 4 bases and J lost 10 bases. The CDR3 is 14 amino acids. CDR1 and CDR2 (germline): SGDLS, YYNGEE. Written as DNA, the CDR3 is TGTGCCAGCAGCCCAGGGACTAGCGGATGGGCGCAGTATTTT. Translation: CASSPGTSGWAQYF.

This clone has more than one count but fewer than ten. V usage is TRBV2 and J usage is TRBJ1-2, with a tentative D call TRBD1 (6 bases). The V end was cut by 6 bases, the J end by 3 bases, with 14 bases between. Germline CDR1 and CDR2: SNHLY and FYNNEI. CDR3 size: 14 residues. The CDR3 DNA reads as TGTGCCAGCAGAGGACAGACGATCGACTATGGCTACACCTTC. As protein: CASRGQTIDYGYTF.

The chain joins TRBV7-2 to TRBJ2-5; D ambiguous. V lost 1 base and J 4 bases, leaving 16 bases between the germline ends. Germline V CDR1 and CDR2: SGHTA, FQGNSA. The CDR3 is 16 amino acids. The CDR3 DNA follows: TGTGCCAGCAGCTTAGAGGTGGGCAAACCCCCAGAGACCCAGTACTTC. Its protein is CASSLEVGKPPETQYF.

The chain links TRBV28 to TRBJ2-1; 13 bases align to TRBD2. The germline V gene has CDR1 MDHEN and CDR2 SYDVKM. This CDR3 comprises 15 residues. The V segment lost 5 bases and the J segment 7 bases; nucleotides outside the gene matches: 5. CDR3 nucleotides: TGTGCCAGCAGTCCCGGGACTAGCGGGATAAATGAGCAGTTCTTC. Its protein product is CASSPGTSGINEQFF. Full variable domain (missing parts from reference TRBV28 and TRBJ2-1): DVKVTQSSRYLVKRTGEKVFLECVQDMDHENMFWYRQDPGLGLRLIYFSYDVKMKEKGDIPEGYSVSREKKERFSLILESASTNQTSMYLCASSPGTSGINEQFFGPGTRLTVL.

The genes are TRBV18 and TRBJ2-5, with TRBD1 matching over 7 bases. The junction had 9 bases not matched to a gene; V was cut back by 0 bases and J by 5 bases. From germline, CDR1 is KGHSH and CDR2 LQKENI. CDR3 length equals 16 residues. In DNA form, the CDR3 reads TGTGCCAGCTCACCACCCAGCGCGGGCAGGGGGGAGACCCAGTACTTC. This encodes CASSPPSAGRGETQYF.

The chain recombines TRBV7-6 with TRBJ2-2; possibly TRBD1 for D (5 bases). The length of the CDR3 is 15 residues. Germline V CDR1 and CDR2: SGHVS, FNYEAQ. The V end lost 3 bases, the J end lost 4 bases, and 12 bases lay between the germline ends. The CDR3 here is CASSFFQGTTGELFF. The CDR3 DNA reads TGTGCCAGCAGCTTCTTTCAGGGAACCACCGGGGAGCTGTTTTTT.